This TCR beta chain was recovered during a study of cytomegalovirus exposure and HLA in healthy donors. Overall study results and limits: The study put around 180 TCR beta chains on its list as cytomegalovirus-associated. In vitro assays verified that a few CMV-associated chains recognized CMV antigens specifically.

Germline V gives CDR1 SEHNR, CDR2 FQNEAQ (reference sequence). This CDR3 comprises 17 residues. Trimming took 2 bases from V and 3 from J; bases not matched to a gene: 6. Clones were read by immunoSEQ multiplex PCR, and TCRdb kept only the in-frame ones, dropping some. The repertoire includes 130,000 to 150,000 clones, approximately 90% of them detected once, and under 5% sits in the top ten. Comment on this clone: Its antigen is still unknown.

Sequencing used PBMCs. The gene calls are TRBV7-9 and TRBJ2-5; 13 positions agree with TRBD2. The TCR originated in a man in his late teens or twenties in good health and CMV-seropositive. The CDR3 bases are TGTGCCAGCAGCTTATACATTGGGACTAGCGGGGAAGAGACCCAGTACTTC. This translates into CASSLYIGTSGEETQYF.